Each of the 11 T cell receptor beta chains below was sequenced from the same sample in a study of glioma-infiltrating T cells after dendritic cell vaccination. The assay was immunoSEQ multiplex PCR, and TCRdb's table has in-frame clones only and misses some. This repertoire shows about 90,000 clones, 70% to 90% found once; its top ten account for roughly 2.9%. The sample in question was blood, obtained before dendritic cell vaccination. These receptors originate from a human donor with glioblastoma.

This sequence joins TRBV5-6 and TRBJ2-7; D possibly corresponds to TRBD2 (5 bases). Germline-derived CDR1 and CDR2 are SGHDT and YYEEEE. V was shortened by 4 bases and J by 11 bases, with 16 bases between the two germline ends. The CDR3 sequence is 12 residues long. The CDR3 region is CASSLGGSVEYF. The CDR3 bases are TGTGCCAGCAGCCTCGGCGGGTCGGTGGAGTACTTC.

The chain has TRBV5-1 and TRBJ1-4; 10 bases agree with TRBD1. The germline CDR1 and CDR2 sequences are SGHRS and YFSETQ. This CDR3 contains 16 residues. V trimming: 4 bases; J trimming: 2 bases; junction bases outside the gene matches: 5. The CDR3 bases are TGCGCCAGCAGCCCCGGACAGGGGGGGACTAATGAAAAACTGTTTTTT. The encoded protein is CASSPGQGGTNEKLFF.

This chain joins TRBV7-3 and TRBJ1-2; TRBD1 agrees at 7 bases. CDR1 SGHTA and CDR2 FQGTGA come from the germline V gene. The J segment lost 8 bases and the V segment lost 5 bases, leaving 8 bases of the junction unmatched. The CDR3 runs to 13 residues. In DNA form, the CDR3 reads TGTGCCAGCAGCCCAGGGACAGTGGAAGGCTACACCTTC. This codes for CASSPGTVEGYTF.

The V call is TRBV5-1, the J call TRBJ1-2, with 8 bases fitting TRBD1. Germline V lookup: CDR1 SGHRS, CDR2 YFSETQ. Unmatched junction bases numbered 7, after V lost 0 bases and J lost 6 bases. The CDR3 is 15 amino acids. The CDR3 DNA sequence: TGCGCCAGCAGCTTGGGACAGGGGACAAAAGATGGCTACACCTTC. This translates into CASSLGQGTKDGYTF.

The chain links TRBV15 to TRBJ1-5; 7 positions match TRBD1. V trimming: 2 bases; J trimming: 6 bases; junction bases outside the gene matches: 7. CDR3 size: 15 residues. Looked up from germline, CDR1 is LNHNV and CDR2 is YYDKDF (reference sequence). CDR3 region: CATSRRGQGGQPQHF. CDR3 DNA: TGTGCCACCAGCAGAAGGGGGCAGGGAGGTCAGCCCCAGCATTTT.

The table lists this clone with a count of one. This chain joins TRBV5-4 and TRBJ1-2, with 7 bases lining up with TRBD1. The CDR3 covers 13 residues. Germline V lookup: CDR1 SGHNT, CDR2 YYREEE (reference sequence). V trimming: 4 bases; J trimming: 5 bases; junction bases outside the gene matches: 5. CDR3 protein: CASSTQGTYGYTF. As DNA, the CDR3 is TGTGCCAGCAGCACACAGGGGACGTATGGCTACACCTTC.

This chain joins TRBV2 and TRBJ2-2; 10 positions match TRBD2. The CDR3 is 14 amino acids. V lost 8 bases to trimming and J lost 6 bases; unmatched junction nucleotides: 6. From germline, CDR1 is SNHLY and CDR2 FYNNEI. The CDR3 DNA follows: TGTGCCAGCTTCTTAGCGGGAGGACCCGGGGAGCTGTTTTTT. Translating gives CASFLAGGPGELFF. Full variable domain (rest looked up from reference TRBV2 and TRBJ2-2): EPEVTQTPSHQVTQMGQEVILRCVPISNHLYFYWYRQILGQKVEFLVSFYNNEISEKSEIFDDQFSVERPDGSNFTLKIRSTKLEDSAMYFCASFLAGGPGELFFGEGSRLTVL.

This chain connects TRBV6-6 to TRBJ2-1; the match to TRBD2 covers 8 bases. Trimming at V came to 4 bases and at J to 3 bases, leaving 8 bases not matched to a gene. This CDR3 has 16 amino acids. Germline values: CDR1 MNHNY, CDR2 SVGAGI (reference sequence). The CDR3 is CASSSPASGFYNEQFF. The CDR3, as DNA: TGTGCCAGCAGTTCCCCGGCTAGCGGGTTCTACAATGAGCAGTTCTTC.

The CDR3: CASSVGDRGRWGYTF. For the CDR3, the DNA is TGTGCCAGCAGCGTTGGAGACAGGGGGCGATGGGGCTACACCTTC. The chain has TRBV7-9 and TRBJ1-2, with 10 positions matching TRBD1. V was clipped by 5 bases and J by 8 bases; unmatched bases: 11. The germline gives CDR1 SEHNR, CDR2 FQNEAQ (reference sequence). The CDR3 covers 15 residues.

The count of this clone is one. J is TRBJ1-1 and V is TRBV27, with unresolved D. The CDR3 has 14 residues. The V gene lost 6 bases and the J gene lost 4 bases, with 15 bases spanning the gap. CDR1 and CDR2 from the germline V gene are MNHEY and SMNVEV (reference sequence). CDR3: CASRKSWATTEAFF. The CDR3 nucleotides are TGTGCCAGCAGGAAATCGTGGGCGACCACTGAAGCTTTCTTT.

CDR3 region: CASRAGTGGGNEAFF. CDR3 nucleotide sequence: TGTGCCAGCAGAGCCGGGACAGGGGGCGGGAATGAAGCTTTCTTT. The chain links TRBV2 to TRBJ1-1; 12 bases are a match to TRBD1. Losses at the gene ends were 6 bases for V and 7 bases for J; bases not matched to a gene: 9. Germline values: CDR1 SNHLY, CDR2 FYNNEI. This CDR3 is 15 amino acids long.